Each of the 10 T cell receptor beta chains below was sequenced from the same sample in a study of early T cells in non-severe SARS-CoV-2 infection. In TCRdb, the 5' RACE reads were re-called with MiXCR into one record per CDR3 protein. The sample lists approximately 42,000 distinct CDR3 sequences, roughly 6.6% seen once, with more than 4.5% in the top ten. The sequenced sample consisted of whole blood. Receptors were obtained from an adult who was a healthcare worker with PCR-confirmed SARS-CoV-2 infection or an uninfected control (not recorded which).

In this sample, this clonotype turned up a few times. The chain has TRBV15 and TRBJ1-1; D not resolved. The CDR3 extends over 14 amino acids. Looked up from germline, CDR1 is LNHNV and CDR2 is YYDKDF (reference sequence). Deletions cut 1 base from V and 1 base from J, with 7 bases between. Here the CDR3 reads CATSRASKNTEAFF. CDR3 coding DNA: TGTGCCACCAGCAGAGCCTCCAAGAACACTGAAGCTTTCTTT.

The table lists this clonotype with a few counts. The chain's CDR3 is CASSLGPGQGGNQPQHF. CDR3 nucleotide sequence: TGTGCCAGCAGCTTAGGTCCGGGACAGGGAGGCAATCAGCCCCAGCATTTT. V is TRBV7-2 and J is TRBJ1-5; TRBD1 agrees at 9 bases. This CDR3 region has 17 residues. Germline-derived CDR1 and CDR2 are SGHTA and FQGNSA. V lost 1 base and J lost 2; bases outside the gene matches: 6.

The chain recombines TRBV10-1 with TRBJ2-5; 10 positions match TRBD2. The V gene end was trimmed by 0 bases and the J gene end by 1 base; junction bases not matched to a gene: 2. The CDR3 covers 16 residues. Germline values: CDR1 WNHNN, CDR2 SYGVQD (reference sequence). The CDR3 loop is CASSESLAGAQETQYF. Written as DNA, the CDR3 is TGCGCCAGCAGTGAGTCGCTAGCGGGGGCCCAAGAGACCCAGTACTTC.

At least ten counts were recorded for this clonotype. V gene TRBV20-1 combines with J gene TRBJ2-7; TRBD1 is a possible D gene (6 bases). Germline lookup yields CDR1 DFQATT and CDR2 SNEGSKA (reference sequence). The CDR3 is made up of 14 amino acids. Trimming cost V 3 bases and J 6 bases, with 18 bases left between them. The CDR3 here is CSARGARDLREQYF. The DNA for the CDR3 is TGCAGTGCTAGGGGGGCTAGAGACCTACGCGAGCAGTACTTC.

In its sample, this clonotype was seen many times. The CDR3 DNA reads TGTGCCAGCAGGTCGGCAGGGAACTTTTACGAGCAGTACTTC. Protein: CASRSAGNFYEQYF. The genes are TRBV6-5 and TRBJ2-7; tentative D call: TRBD1 (5 bases). The CDR3 has 14 amino acids. V shed 6 bases and J shed 4 bases, with 16 bases lying between them. Germline values: CDR1 MNHEY, CDR2 SVGAGI.

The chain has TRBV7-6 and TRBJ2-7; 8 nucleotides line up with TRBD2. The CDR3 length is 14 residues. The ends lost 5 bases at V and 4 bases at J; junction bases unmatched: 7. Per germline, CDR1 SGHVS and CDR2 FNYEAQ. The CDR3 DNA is TGTGCCAGCAGCCCCGGGACTAGGAGGTACGAGCAGTACTTC. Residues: CASSPGTRRYEQYF.

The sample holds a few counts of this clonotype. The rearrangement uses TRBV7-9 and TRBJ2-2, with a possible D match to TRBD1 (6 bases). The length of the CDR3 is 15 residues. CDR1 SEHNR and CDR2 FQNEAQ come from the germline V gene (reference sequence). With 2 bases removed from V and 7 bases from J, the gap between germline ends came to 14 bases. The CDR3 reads CASSLLAPRGGELFF. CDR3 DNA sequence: TGTGCCAGCAGCTTACTGGCTCCCAGGGGCGGGGAGCTGTTTTTT.

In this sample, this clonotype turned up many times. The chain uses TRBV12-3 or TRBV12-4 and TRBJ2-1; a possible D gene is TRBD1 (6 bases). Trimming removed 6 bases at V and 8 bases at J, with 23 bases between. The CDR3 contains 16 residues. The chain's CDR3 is CASSPLRQVEIDEQFF. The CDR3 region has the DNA TGTGCCAGCAGCCCACTTCGACAGGTGGAGATCGATGAGCAGTTCTTC.

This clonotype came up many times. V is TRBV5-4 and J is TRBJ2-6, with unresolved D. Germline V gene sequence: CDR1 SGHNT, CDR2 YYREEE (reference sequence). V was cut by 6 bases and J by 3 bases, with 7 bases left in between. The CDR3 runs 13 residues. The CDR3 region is CASKKIGANVLTF. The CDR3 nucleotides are TGTGCCAGCAAGAAAATTGGGGCCAACGTCCTGACTTTC.

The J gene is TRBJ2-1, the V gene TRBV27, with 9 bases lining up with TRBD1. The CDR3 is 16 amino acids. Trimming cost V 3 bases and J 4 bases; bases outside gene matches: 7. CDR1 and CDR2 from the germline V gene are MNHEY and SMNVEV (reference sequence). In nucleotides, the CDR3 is TGTGCCAGCAGTTTTAGGACAGGGGTTACGTACAATGAGCAGTTCTTC. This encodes CASSFRTGVTYNEQFF.